These 25 T cell receptor beta chains share one sample of origin, sequenced in a study of T cell repertoires in cytomegalovirus infection. Their cognate antigens are unknown. In TCRdb, the reads were re-called with MiXCR into one record per CDR3 protein. This table holds about 920,000 distinct CDR3 sequences, around 30% found once. The material was cultured CD8+ T cells from PBMCs, obtained from culture after CMV antigen stimulation. The source is a human donor in good health (CMV status not recorded). Some clones in this sample may be carry-over from other donors' samples.

V usage is TRBV19 and J usage is TRBJ1-5; TRBD1 matches at 7 bases. The germline V gene has CDR1 LNHDA and CDR2 SQIVND (reference sequence). This CDR3 region has 17 residues. V trimming: 2 bases; J trimming: 7 bases; junction bases outside the gene matches: 14. The CDR3 loop reads CASSIKNRGGSWQPQHF. CDR3 DNA sequence: TGTGCCAGTAGTATAAAGAATCGAGGGGGCAGCTGGCAGCCCCAGCATTTT.

Many counts were recorded for this clonotype. The V and J genes are TRBV7-9 and TRBJ1-5, with TRBD1 identical over 8 bases. The ends lost 4 bases at V and 5 bases at J; junction bases unmatched: 4. Germline V gene sequence: CDR1 SEHNR, CDR2 FQNEAQ (reference sequence). The CDR3 runs 14 residues. The CDR3 loop reads CASSWTGYDQPQHF. The CDR3 DNA is TGTGCCAGCAGCTGGACAGGGTACGATCAGCCCCAGCATTTT.

J is TRBJ2-1 and V is TRBV29-1, with 10 bases aligning to TRBD2. This CDR3 is built from 16 residues. The ends lost 5 bases at V and 2 bases at J; junction bases unmatched: 9. The germline CDR1 and CDR2 sequences are SQVTM and ANQGSEA. The CDR3 nucleotides read TGCAGCGTTCTCCCTCCCCTAGCGGGGGCCTACAATGAGCAGTTCTTC. It codes for CSVLPPLAGAYNEQFF.

The rearrangement links TRBV9 to TRBJ2-1, with 11 nucleotides matching TRBD2. The V segment lost 4 bases and the J segment 6 bases; nucleotides outside the gene matches: 9. The CDR3 spans 16 residues. Germline V CDR1 and CDR2: SGDLS, YYNGEE. CDR3 loop: CASSTIAGGLGNEQFF. The CDR3 DNA is TGTGCCAGCAGCACTATAGCGGGGGGGCTTGGCAATGAGCAGTTCTTC.

This clonotype was observed a few times. The gene calls are TRBV4-1 and TRBJ1-2; D perhaps matches TRBD1 (5 bases). V dropped 1 base and J dropped 4 bases, with 10 bases sitting between them. In germline, CDR1 is MGHRA, CDR2 YSYEKL. The CDR3 runs 14 residues. The CDR3 bases are TGCGCCAGCAGCCAAGTCGGGGCTCCCTATGGCTACACCTTC. It translates to CASSQVGAPYGYTF.

This clonotype was seen a handful of times. This rearrangement joins TRBV7-9 to TRBJ1-6, with TRBD1 as a possible D gene (5 bases). V was clipped by 3 bases and J by 4 bases, with 13 bases between them. Germline V CDR1 and CDR2: SEHNR, FQNEAQ (reference sequence). The CDR3 runs to 16 residues. CDR3 coding DNA: TGTGCCAGCAGCTTCCTGGGGGGGAGTTATAATTCACCCCTCCACTTT. Its translation is CASSFLGGSYNSPLHF.

The chain links TRBV11-1 to TRBJ2-6, with 8 bases matching TRBD1. The length of the CDR3 is 17 residues. Germline V gives CDR1 SGHAT, CDR2 FQDESV (reference sequence). Trimming removed 7 bases from V and 2 bases from J; junction bases left unmatched: 10. The CDR3 reads CASNPRTGTAGANVLTF. The CDR3 DNA follows: TGTGCCAGCAACCCCAGGACAGGGACTGCTGGGGCCAACGTCCTGACTTTC.

V usage is TRBV29-1 and J usage is TRBJ2-7; 7 bases agree with TRBD1. The CDR3 length is 13 residues. CDR1 SQVTM and CDR2 ANQGSEA come from the germline V gene. V trimming: 4 bases; J trimming: 0 bases; junction bases outside the gene matches: 3. The CDR3, as DNA: TGCAGCGTTGCTTGGGACAGCTCCTACGAGCAGTACTTC. This encodes CSVAWDSSYEQYF.

Judged by abundance, this clonotype is medium-sized. The chain uses TRBV4-1 and TRBJ2-7; 9 bases agree with TRBD2. J gave up 1 base and V 4 bases, and 5 bases lay outside the gene matches. The CDR3 loop spans 15 amino acids. Germline V gene data show CDR1 as MGHRA and CDR2 as YSYEKL. In DNA, the CDR3 is TGCGCCAGCAGCCGCGTTAGCGGGGGTTCCTACGAGCAGTACTTC. It codes for CASSRVSGGSYEQYF.

This clonotype was seen a few times. The chain has TRBV9 and TRBJ2-3; TRBD2 might be the D (5 bases). The CDR3 runs to 16 residues. The V end lost 2 bases, the J end lost 2 bases, and 15 bases lay between the germline ends. Germline-derived CDR1 and CDR2 are SGDLS and YYNGEE. CDR3 sequence: CASSVGGGRTTDTQYF. DNA of the CDR3: TGTGCCAGCAGCGTTGGCGGAGGAAGGACCACAGATACGCAGTATTTT. Based on the CDR3 plus reference TRBV9 and TRBJ2-3, the full variable domain is DSGVTQTPKHLITATGQRVTLRCSPRSGDLSVYWYQQSLDQGLQFLIQYYNGEERAKGNILERFSAQQFPDLHSELNLSSLELGDSALYFCASSVGGGRTTDTQYFGPGTRLTVL.

V and J are TRBV6-1 and TRBJ1-5; possibly TRBD1 for D (5 bases). Trimming removed 2 bases from V and 7 bases from J, with 9 bases in between. This CDR3 comprises 13 residues. The germline V gene has CDR1 MNHNS and CDR2 SASEGT. The CDR3 protein is CASSEWGDQPQHF. The CDR3 DNA follows: TGTGCCAGCAGTGAATGGGGCGACCAGCCCCAGCATTTT.

This clonotype was picked up many times. The chain employs TRBV7-6 and TRBJ2-2; D gene unclear. The CDR3 is 16 residues long. With 5 bases removed from V and 3 bases from J, the gap between germline ends came to 16 bases. The germline gives CDR1 SGHVS, CDR2 FNYEAQ. In DNA, the CDR3 is TGTGCCAGCAGCAATACACTCACAACACACACCGGGGAGCTGTTTTTT. Its translation is CASSNTLTTHTGELFF. The entire variable domain, with the rest obtained from reference TRBV7-6 and TRBJ2-2, is as follows: GAGVSQSPRYKVTKRGQDVALRCDPISGHVSLYWYRQALGQGPEFLTYFNYEAQQDKSGLPNDRFSAERPEGSISTLTIQRTEQRDSAMYRCASSNTLTTHTGELFFGEGSRLTVL.

V gene TRBV7-6 combines with J gene TRBJ2-1, with D perhaps matching TRBD1 (6 bases). Trimming took 1 base from V and 0 from J, leaving 16 bases between them. In germline, CDR1 is SGHVS, CDR2 FNYEAQ. This CDR3 has 18 amino acids. CDR3 protein: CASSLVYLGASSYNEQFF. The CDR3 DNA reads TGTGCCAGCAGCTTAGTATATCTGGGGGCCAGCTCCTACAATGAGCAGTTCTTC.

Comments on this clonotype: One base away lies a much larger clone, so this may be a sequencing read error. The chain links TRBV12-5 to TRBJ1-1; D possibly corresponds to TRBD1 (5 bases). The germline V gene has CDR1 LGHNT and CDR2 FRNRAP. The CDR3 runs 15 residues. DNA for the CDR3: TGTGTTAGTGGCCCCGAAATGGTGGGGGGGATCGAAGCTTTCTTT. This codes for CVSGPEMVGGIEAFF.

J is TRBJ2-3 and V is TRBV6-1, with D perhaps TRBD1 (6 bases). V shed 5 bases and J shed 4 bases, with 13 bases lying between them. CDR3 length: 14 amino acids. Looked up from germline, CDR1 is MNHNS and CDR2 is SASEGT. CDR3 coding DNA: TGTGCCAGCAGTCGGACAGAAGAACCAGATACGCAGTATTTT. Translating gives CASSRTEEPDTQYF.

This clonotype was detected only a few times. This rearrangement joins TRBV11-3 to TRBJ2-3; D may be TRBD1 or TRBD2 (6 bases each). V dropped 1 base and J dropped 2 bases, with 16 bases sitting between them. The CDR3 spans 17 residues. In germline, CDR1 is SGHNT, CDR2 YENEEA. This CDR3 is CASSLGRRDTTTDTQYF. DNA of the CDR3: TGTGCCAGCAGCTTAGGAAGGCGGGACACCACCACAGATACGCAGTATTTT. Complete variable domain (other parts from reference TRBV11-3 and TRBJ2-3): EAGVVQSPRYKIIEKKQPVAFWCNPISGHNTLYWYLQNLGQGPELLIRYENEEAVDDSQLPKDRFSAERLKGVDSTLKIQPAELGDSAVYLCASSLGRRDTTTDTQYFGPGTRLTVL.

This clonotype was seen ten or more times. This chain joins TRBV7-2 and TRBJ2-2; 13 nucleotides agree with TRBD2. The germline V gene encodes CDR1 SGHTA and CDR2 FQGNSA. The CDR3 has 17 residues. The V gene end was trimmed by 0 bases and the J gene end by 7 bases; junction bases not matched to a gene: 5. This chain's CDR3 is CASSLAGTSGENGELFF. The CDR3 coding sequence is TGTGCCAGCAGCTTAGCCGGGACTAGCGGGGAAAACGGGGAGCTGTTTTTT.

The chain carries TRBV2 and TRBJ2-7; 7 nucleotides line up with TRBD1. From germline, CDR1 is SNHLY and CDR2 FYNNEI. The CDR3 contains 16 residues. The ends lost 1 base at V and 4 bases at J; junction bases unmatched: 10. CDR3 region: CASSEGRGQISYEQYV. CDR3 coding DNA: TGTGCCAGCAGTGAAGGTCGGGGACAGATTAGTTACGAGCAGTACGTC.

On this clonotype: The junction differs from germline at one of its ends, possibly a read error. V gene TRBV7-6 combines with J gene TRBJ2-3; D remains unclear. The germline gives CDR1 SGHVS, CDR2 FNYEAQ. This CDR3 spans 15 amino acids. Written as DNA, the CDR3 is TGTGCTAGCAGCCCAAGGGATCGGTTCACAGATACGCAGTATTTT. Its translation: CASSPRDRFTDTQYF.

The chain employs TRBV28 and TRBJ1-1; a possible D gene is TRBD1 (6 bases). The CDR3 covers 14 residues. Trimming pared 5 bases from V and 1 base from J, leaving 11 bases between. Germline CDR1 is MDHEN and CDR2 is SYDVKM. In DNA form, the CDR3 reads TGTGCCAGCAGTATCCGGACAGAGAACACTGAAGCTTTCTTT. Amino acids: CASSIRTENTEAFF.

The rearrangement joins TRBV20-1 to TRBJ2-3; D ambiguous. The CDR3 runs to 14 residues. Germline CDR1 and CDR2: DFQATT and SNEGSKA (reference sequence). Trimming left V 3 bases short and J 1 base short, with 11 bases between. The CDR3 here is CSASPLEGTDTQYF. The CDR3 nucleotides are TGCAGTGCTAGCCCTCTTGAGGGCACAGATACGCAGTATTTT.

In its sample, this clonotype was seen a few times. The genes are TRBV12-5 and TRBJ2-5, with D tentatively TRBD2 (5 bases). V lost 5 bases to trimming and J lost 4 bases, with 20 bases between them. Germline-derived CDR1 and CDR2 are LGHNT and FRNRAP. CDR3 length equals 16 residues. The CDR3 region is CASGLSLVGVGETQYF. The CDR3 nucleotides read TGTGCTAGTGGTCTATCCCTTGTCGGGGTGGGAGAGACCCAGTACTTC.

This chain links TRBV7-2 with TRBJ1-6; TRBD1 is a possible D gene (5 bases). The CDR3 is 13 residues long. Germline CDR1 is SGHTA and CDR2 is FQGNSA. V dropped 8 bases and J dropped 8 bases, with 13 bases sitting between them. The chain's CDR3 is CASGARNYSPLHF. Written as DNA, the CDR3 is TGTGCCAGCGGGGCCAGGAACTATTCACCCCTCCACTTT. The complete variable domain, with remaining parts taken from reference TRBV7-2 and TRBJ1-6, reads GAGVSQSPSNKVTEKGKDVELRCDPISGHTALYWYRQSLGQGLEFLIYFQGNSAPDKSGLPSDRFSAERTGGSVSTLTIQRTQQEDSAVYLCASGARNYSPLHFGNGTRLTVT.

The J gene is TRBJ1-2, the V gene TRBV7-3, with unresolved D. CDR3 size: 14 residues. The V end lost 6 bases, the J end lost 3 bases, and 14 bases lay between the germline ends. Germline CDR1 is SGHTA and CDR2 is FQGTGA. The CDR3 here is CASSLGYGDYGYTF. The CDR3 DNA is TGTGCCAGCAGTTTGGGATACGGGGACTATGGCTACACCTTC.

The chain couples TRBV19 to TRBJ2-2; no definite D call. Germline CDR1 reads LNHDA; CDR2 reads SQIVND (reference sequence). V was clipped by 3 bases and J by 2 bases, with 13 bases between them. The CDR3 consists of 16 residues. The CDR3 DNA follows: TGTGCCAGTAGTATTCAAGGACGGATTAACACCGGGGAGCTGTTTTTT. As protein: CASSIQGRINTGELFF.